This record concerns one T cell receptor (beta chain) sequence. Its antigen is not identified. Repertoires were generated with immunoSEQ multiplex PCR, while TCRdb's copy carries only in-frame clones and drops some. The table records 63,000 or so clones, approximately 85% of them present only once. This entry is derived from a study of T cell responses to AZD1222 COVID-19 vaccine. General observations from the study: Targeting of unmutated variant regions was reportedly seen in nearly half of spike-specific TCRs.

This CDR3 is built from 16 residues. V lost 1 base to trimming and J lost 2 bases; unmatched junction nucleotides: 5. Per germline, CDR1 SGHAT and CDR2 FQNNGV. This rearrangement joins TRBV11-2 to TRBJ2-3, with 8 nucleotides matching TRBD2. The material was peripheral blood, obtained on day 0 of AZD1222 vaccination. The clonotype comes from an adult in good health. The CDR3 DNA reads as TGTGCCAGCAGCTTAGTTAGCGGGACCTTCACAGATACGCAGTATTTT. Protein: CASSLVSGTFTDTQYF.